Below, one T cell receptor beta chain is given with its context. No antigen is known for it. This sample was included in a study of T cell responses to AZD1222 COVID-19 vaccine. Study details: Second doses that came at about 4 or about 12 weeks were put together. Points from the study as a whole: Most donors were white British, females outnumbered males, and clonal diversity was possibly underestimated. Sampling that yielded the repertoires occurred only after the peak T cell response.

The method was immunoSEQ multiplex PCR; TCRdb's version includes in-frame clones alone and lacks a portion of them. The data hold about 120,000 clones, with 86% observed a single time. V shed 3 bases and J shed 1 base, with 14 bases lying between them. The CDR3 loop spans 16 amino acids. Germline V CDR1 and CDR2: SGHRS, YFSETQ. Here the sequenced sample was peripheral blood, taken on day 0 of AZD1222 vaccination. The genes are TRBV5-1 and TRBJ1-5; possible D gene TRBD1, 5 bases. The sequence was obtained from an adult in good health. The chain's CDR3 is CASSWGGTDSNQPQHF. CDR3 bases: TGCGCCAGCAGCTGGGGCGGGACCGACAGCAATCAGCCCCAGCATTTT.